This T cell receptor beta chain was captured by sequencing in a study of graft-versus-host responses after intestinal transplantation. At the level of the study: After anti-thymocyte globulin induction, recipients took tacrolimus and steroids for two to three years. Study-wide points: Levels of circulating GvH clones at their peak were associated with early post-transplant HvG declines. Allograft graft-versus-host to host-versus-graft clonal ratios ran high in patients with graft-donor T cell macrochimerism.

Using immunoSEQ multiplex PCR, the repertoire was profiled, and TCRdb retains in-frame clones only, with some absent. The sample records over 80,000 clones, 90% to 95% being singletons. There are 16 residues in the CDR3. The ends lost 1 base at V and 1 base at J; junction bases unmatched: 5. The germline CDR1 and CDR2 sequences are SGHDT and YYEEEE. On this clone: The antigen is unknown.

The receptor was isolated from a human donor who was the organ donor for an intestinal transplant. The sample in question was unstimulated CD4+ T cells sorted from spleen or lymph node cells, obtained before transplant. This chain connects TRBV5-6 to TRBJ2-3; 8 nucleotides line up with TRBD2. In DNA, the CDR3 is TGTGCCAGCAGCTTGAGAGCGGGGGCCCGCACAGATACGCAGTATTTT. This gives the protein CASSLRAGARTDTQYF.